This TCR beta chain is drawn from a study of blood T cell repertoires in COVID-19. Generated by immunoSEQ multiplex PCR, the TCRdb table keeps only in-frame clones and is missing some. The data hold about 200,000 clones, with over 80% observed a single time. V lost 2 bases and J 6 bases, leaving 6 bases between the germline ends. The CDR3 runs to 12 residues. From germline, CDR1 is MNHEY and CDR2 SVGAGI. Sequencing was carried out using PBMCs or T cells enriched from blood (not recorded which). The chain is built from TRBV6-5 and TRBJ2-3, with TRBD1 as a possible D gene (5 bases). This clonotype was sampled from a man aged 25 to 45 who had recovered from COVID-19. The CDR3 is CASSYQGDTQYF. As DNA, the CDR3 is TGTGCCAGCAGTTACCAGGGTGATACGCAGTATTTT.